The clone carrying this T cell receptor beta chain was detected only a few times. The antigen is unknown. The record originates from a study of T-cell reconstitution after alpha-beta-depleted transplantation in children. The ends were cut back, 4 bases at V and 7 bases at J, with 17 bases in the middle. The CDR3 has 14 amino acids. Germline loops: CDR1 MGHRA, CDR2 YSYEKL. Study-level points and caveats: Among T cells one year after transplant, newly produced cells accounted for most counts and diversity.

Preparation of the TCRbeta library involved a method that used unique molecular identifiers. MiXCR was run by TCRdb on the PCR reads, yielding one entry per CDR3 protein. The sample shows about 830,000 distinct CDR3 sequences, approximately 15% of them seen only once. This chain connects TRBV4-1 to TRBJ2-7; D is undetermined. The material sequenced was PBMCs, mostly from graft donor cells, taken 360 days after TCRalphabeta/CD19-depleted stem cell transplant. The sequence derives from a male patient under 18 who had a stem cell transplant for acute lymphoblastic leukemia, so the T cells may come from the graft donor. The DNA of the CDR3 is TGCGCCAGCAGCCCTAGGGATACAGAGGAGGAGCAGTACTTC. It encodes CASSPRDTEEEQYF.